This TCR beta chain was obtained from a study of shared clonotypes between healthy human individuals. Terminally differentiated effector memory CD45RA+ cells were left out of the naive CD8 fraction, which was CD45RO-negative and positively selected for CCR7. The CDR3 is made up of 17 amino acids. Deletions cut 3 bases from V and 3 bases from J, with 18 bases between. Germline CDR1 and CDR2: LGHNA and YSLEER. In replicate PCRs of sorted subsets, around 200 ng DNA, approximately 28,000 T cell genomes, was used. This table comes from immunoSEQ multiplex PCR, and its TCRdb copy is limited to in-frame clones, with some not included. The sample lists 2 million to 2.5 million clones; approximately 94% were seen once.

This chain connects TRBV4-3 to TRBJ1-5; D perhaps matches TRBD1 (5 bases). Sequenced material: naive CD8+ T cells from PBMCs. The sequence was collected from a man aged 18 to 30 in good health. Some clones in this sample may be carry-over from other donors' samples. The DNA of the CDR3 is TGCGCCAGCAGCCAGGCCGTAGGGGAGGCCTTCAATCAGCCCCAGCATTTT. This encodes CASSQAVGEAFNQPQHF.